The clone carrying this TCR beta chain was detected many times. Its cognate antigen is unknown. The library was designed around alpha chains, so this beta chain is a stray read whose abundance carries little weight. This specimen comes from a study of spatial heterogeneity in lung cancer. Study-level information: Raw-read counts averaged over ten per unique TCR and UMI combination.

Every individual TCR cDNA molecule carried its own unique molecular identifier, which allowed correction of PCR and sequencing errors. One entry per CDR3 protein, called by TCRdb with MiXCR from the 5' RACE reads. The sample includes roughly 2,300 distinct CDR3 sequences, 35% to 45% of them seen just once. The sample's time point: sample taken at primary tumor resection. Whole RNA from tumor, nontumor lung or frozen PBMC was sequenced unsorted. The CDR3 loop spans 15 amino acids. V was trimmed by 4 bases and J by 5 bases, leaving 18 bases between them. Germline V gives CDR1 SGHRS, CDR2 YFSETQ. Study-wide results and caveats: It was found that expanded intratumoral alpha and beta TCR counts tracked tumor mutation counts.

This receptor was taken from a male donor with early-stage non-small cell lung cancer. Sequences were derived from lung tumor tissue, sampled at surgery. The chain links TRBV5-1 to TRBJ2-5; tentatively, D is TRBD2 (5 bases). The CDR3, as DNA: TGCGCCAGCAGCGGAGAAGGCCACGGCGGGGAGACCCAGTACTTC. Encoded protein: CASSGEGHGGETQYF.